This entry concerns a single T cell receptor (beta chain). Its antigen is still unknown. The data are from a study of cytomegalovirus exposure and HLA in healthy donors. The CDR3 covers 13 residues. Trimming at V came to 2 bases and at J to 4 bases, leaving 0 bases not matched to a gene. CDR1 and CDR2 (germline): MNHEY, SVGAGI. Primers included in the PCR were 60 Vbeta and 13 Jbeta primers. Profiling relied on immunoSEQ multiplex PCR, and the TCRdb table lists in-frame clones only, not all of them. The table lists roughly 150,000 clones, around 72% of them singletons. Overall study findings and caveats: Some V segments, including TRBV6-2 and TRBV6-3, were excluded as indistinguishable.

This sequence was found in a man in his forties in good health and CMV-seronegative. The chain links TRBV6-5 to TRBJ1-1; 8 nucleotides align to TRBD1. The sequenced sample was PBMCs. The DNA of the CDR3 is TGTGCCAGCAGTTACACAGGGGGCACTGAAGCTTTCTTT. Its protein product is CASSYTGGTEAFF.